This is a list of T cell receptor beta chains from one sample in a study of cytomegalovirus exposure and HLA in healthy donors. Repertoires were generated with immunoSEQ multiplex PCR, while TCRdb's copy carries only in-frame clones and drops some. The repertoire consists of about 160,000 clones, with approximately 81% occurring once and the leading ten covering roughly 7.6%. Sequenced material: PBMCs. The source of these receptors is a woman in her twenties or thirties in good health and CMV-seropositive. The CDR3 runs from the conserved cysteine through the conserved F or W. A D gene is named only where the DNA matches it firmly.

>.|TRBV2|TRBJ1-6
CASSEAGSPLHF
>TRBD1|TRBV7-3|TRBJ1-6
CASSFRDRFNSPLHF
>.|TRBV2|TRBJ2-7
CASTLGGYEQYF
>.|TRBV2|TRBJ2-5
CASRASQETQYF
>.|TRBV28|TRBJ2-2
CASSHPGELNTGELFF
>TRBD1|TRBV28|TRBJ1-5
CASSLQGRNQPQHF
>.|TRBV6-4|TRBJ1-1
CASSLEENTEAFF
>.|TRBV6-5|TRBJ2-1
CASSYTLYNEQFF
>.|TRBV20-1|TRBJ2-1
CSARDFYEQFF
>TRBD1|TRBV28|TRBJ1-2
CASSFGTGNYGYTF
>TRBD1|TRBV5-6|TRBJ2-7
CASSLGSGGVMYF
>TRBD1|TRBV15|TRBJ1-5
CATSRAHSTGGSGQPQHF
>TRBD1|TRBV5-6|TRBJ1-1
CASSLSPPQGPNTEAFF
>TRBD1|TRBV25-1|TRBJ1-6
CASSAALGQGNSPLHF
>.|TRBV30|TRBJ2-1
CAWSGRGTYNEQFF
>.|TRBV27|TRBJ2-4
CASRPSGGLKYF
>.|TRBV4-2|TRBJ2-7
CASSRASRGGSYEQYF
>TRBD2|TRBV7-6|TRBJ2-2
CASSLSGGPLYVGELFF
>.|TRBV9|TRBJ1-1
CASSKGTEAFF